This TCR beta chain was obtained from a study of neurological immune-mediated disorders. Study-wide results and limits: When the repertoires were sorted by phylogenetic grouping, those of 18 of 34 multiple sclerosis patients ended up in one related-CDR3 cluster, a possible signature. Levels of TCR clonal expansion peaked in HTLV-1-associated myelopathy and reached their lowest in multiple sclerosis, under those of healthy controls.

Unsorted libraries were generated from 2 million PBMCs. These cells had been stored in RNAlater at -80 C. The J segment lost 2 bases and the V segment lost 3 bases, leaving 6 bases of the junction unmatched. Germline V CDR1 and CDR2: ENHRY, SYGVKD. CDR3 size: 16 residues. Sequencing runs each yielded over 170 million TCR-beta sequences from 15-18 subjects. Each CDR3 protein is one row after TCRdb ran MiXCR on the 5' RACE reads. The data hold 45,000 to 50,000 distinct CDR3 sequences, with roughly 4.1% observed a single time. At least ten counts were recorded for this clonotype. What it binds is not known.

The TCR sequence derives from an older woman with multiple sclerosis. V and J are TRBV10-3 and TRBJ1-5; 8 bases align to TRBD1. The sample comprised PBMCs. The CDR3 DNA reads TGTGCCATCAGTGATGGAGACAGGGGAGGCAATCAGCCCCAGCATTTT. It translates to CAISDGDRGGNQPQHF.